The 10 T cell receptor beta chains below come from one sample, sequenced in a study of blood T cell repertoires in COVID-19. Some clones are missing from TCRdb's copy, which holds only in-frame ones; the method was immunoSEQ multiplex PCR. The table has roughly 70,000 clones, around 74% seen once. Material for sequencing was peripheral blood. Source of these receptors: a man aged 55 to 70 with COVID-19, enrolled during active disease.

V gene TRBV10-3 combines with J gene TRBJ2-6, with 10 bases fitting TRBD1. There are 17 residues in the CDR3. From germline, CDR1 is ENHRY and CDR2 SYGVKD. After removal of 3 bases from V and 3 bases from J, the junction contained 5 bases not matched to a gene. The CDR3 region is CAISDPGTGDGANVLTF. In nucleotides, the CDR3 is TGTGCCATCAGTGACCCCGGGACAGGGGATGGGGCCAACGTCCTGACTTTC.

This chain links TRBV11-2 with TRBJ1-4; weak D call: TRBD1 (6 bases). Germline CDR1 SGHAT, CDR2 FQNNGV. The CDR3 is made up of 15 amino acids. V was shortened by 1 base and J by 4 bases, with 10 bases between the two germline ends. This CDR3 reads CASSLVGQINEKLFF. CDR3 coding DNA: TGTGCCAGCAGCTTAGTTGGACAGATTAATGAAAAACTGTTTTTT.

The sample holds one count of this clone. This chain joins TRBV9 and TRBJ1-5; 10 positions match TRBD1. Unmatched junction bases numbered 1, after V lost 2 bases and J lost 5 bases. Germline V gives CDR1 SGDLS, CDR2 YYNGEE. The CDR3 has 14 amino acids. The CDR3 sequence: CASSVGTGDQPQHF. The CDR3 DNA sequence: TGTGCCAGCAGCGTTGGGACAGGGGATCAGCCCCAGCATTTT. The variable domain in full, completed from reference TRBV9 and TRBJ1-5, reads DSGVTQTPKHLITATGQRVTLRCSPRSGDLSVYWYQQSLDQGLQFLIQYYNGEERAKGNILERFSAQQFPDLHSELNLSSLELGDSALYFCASSVGTGDQPQHFGDGTRLSIL.

The V and J genes are TRBV5-1 and TRBJ2-1; TRBD1 is a possible D gene (6 bases). The CDR3 sequence is 14 residues long. Germline V CDR1 and CDR2: SGHRS, YFSETQ. V shed 4 bases and J shed 0 bases, with 8 bases lying between them. In DNA form, the CDR3 reads TGCGCCAGCAGCGGGGGCAGCTCCTACAATGAGCAGTTCTTC. It specifies CASSGGSSYNEQFF.

V usage is TRBV6-4 and J usage is TRBJ1-1, with 7 bases lining up with TRBD1. The CDR3 covers 14 residues. The trim removed 6 bases at V and 3 bases at J, leaving 7 bases unmatched. Germline CDR1 and CDR2: MRHNA and SNTAGT. Written as DNA, the CDR3 is TGTGCCAGCAGACCACAGGGGTGGGACACTGAAGCTTTCTTT. This encodes CASRPQGWDTEAFF.

J is TRBJ2-7 and V is TRBV19; 7 nucleotides agree with TRBD1. After removal of 8 bases from V and 5 bases from J, the junction contained 9 bases not matched to a gene. The CDR3 contains 13 residues. CDR1 is LNHDA, CDR2 SQIVND, per germline (reference sequence). CDR3 loop: CASSYRGKDEQYF. The CDR3, as DNA: TGTGCCAGTTCCTACAGGGGAAAGGACGAGCAGTACTTC.

This clone was recorded once. The chain recombines TRBV6-4 with TRBJ1-2; D is possibly TRBD1 (5 bases). The germline V gene has CDR1 MRHNA and CDR2 SNTAGT. Trimming shortened V by 6 bases and J by 8 bases, and 16 bases separated the two germline ends. This CDR3 has 13 residues. CDR3 sequence (DNA): TGTGCCAGCAGCAATTACGGGACTGTGGGCTACACCTTC. The encoded protein is CASSNYGTVGYTF.

V gene TRBV5-4 combines with J gene TRBJ1-4, with D tentatively TRBD1 (5 bases). The germline gives CDR1 SGHNT, CDR2 YYREEE (reference sequence). Trimming pared 2 bases from V and 0 bases from J, leaving 14 bases between. This CDR3 comprises 17 residues. CDR3 protein: CASSLGGTAATNEKLFF. The DNA of the CDR3 is TGTGCCAGCAGCTTAGGAGGGACGGCGGCAACTAATGAAAAACTGTTTTTT.

In its sample, this clone was seen once. V usage is TRBV10-3 and J usage is TRBJ1-2; 8 nucleotides line up with TRBD1. Germline V CDR1 and CDR2: ENHRY, SYGVKD. J was trimmed by 2 bases and V by 6 bases; bases with no gene match: 5. This CDR3 comprises 14 residues. CDR3 sequence: CAIRDDRGNYGYTF. The CDR3 coding sequence is TGTGCCATCAGAGACGACAGGGGAAACTATGGCTACACCTTC.

The chain uses TRBV30 and TRBJ2-7; 9 bases fit TRBD1. The CDR3 covers 13 residues. Germline V lookup: CDR1 GTSNPN, CDR2 SVGIG (reference sequence). With 0 bases clipped from V and 5 bases from J, the junction kept 2 bases outside the gene matches. The CDR3, as DNA: TGTGCCTGGAGTGTACAGGGGGCAAACGAGCAGTACTTC. As protein: CAWSVQGANEQYF.